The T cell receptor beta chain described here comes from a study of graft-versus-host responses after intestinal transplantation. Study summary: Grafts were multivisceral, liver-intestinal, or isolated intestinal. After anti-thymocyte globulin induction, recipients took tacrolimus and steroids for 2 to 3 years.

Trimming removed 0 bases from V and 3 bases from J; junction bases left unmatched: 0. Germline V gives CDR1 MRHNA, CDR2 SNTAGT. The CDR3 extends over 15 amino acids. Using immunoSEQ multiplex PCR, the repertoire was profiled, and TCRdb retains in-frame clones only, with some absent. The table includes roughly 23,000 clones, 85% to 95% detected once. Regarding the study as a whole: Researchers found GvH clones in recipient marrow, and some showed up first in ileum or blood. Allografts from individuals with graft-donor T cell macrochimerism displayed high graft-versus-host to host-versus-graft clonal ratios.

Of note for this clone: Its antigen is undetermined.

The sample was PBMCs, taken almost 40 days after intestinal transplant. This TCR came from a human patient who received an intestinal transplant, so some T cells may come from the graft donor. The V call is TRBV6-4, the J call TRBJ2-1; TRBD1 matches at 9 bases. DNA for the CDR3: TGTGCCAGCAGTGACTCGACAGGGGGCTACAATGAGCAGTTCTTC. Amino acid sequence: CASSDSTGGYNEQFF.